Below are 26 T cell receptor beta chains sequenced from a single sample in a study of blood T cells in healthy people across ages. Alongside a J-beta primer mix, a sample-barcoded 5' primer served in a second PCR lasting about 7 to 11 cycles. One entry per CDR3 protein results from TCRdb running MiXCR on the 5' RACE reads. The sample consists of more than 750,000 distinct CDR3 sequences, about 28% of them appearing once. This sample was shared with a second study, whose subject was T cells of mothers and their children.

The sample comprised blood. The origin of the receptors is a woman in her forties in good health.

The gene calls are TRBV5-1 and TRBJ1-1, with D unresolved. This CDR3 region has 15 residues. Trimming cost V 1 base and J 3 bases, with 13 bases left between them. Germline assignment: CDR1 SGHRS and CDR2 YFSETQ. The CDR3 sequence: CASSLIVGRDTEAFF. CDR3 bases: TGCGCCAGCAGCTTGATCGTAGGCCGGGACACTGAAGCTTTCTTT.

The CDR3 region has the DNA TGTGCCAGTAGTATGAGTAGGGACCACGAGCAGTACTTC. It specifies CASSMSRDHEQYF. This sequence joins TRBV19 and TRBJ2-7, with D perhaps assigned TRBD1 or TRBD2 (5 bases each). V lost 3 bases and J 5 bases, leaving 11 bases between the germline ends. The CDR3 covers 13 residues. In germline, CDR1 is LNHDA, CDR2 SQIVND (reference sequence).

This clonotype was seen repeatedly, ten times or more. The CDR3 nucleotides read TGTGCCAGCAGCTCGCCGGGACTAGCGGTTTACGAGCAGTACTTC. Translation: CASSSPGLAVYEQYF. The V gene is TRBV27, the J gene TRBJ2-7; 11 bases line up with TRBD2. Trimming at V came to 6 bases and at J to 4 bases, leaving 8 bases not matched to a gene. This CDR3 has 15 amino acids. CDR1 is MNHEY, CDR2 SMNVEV, per germline (reference sequence).

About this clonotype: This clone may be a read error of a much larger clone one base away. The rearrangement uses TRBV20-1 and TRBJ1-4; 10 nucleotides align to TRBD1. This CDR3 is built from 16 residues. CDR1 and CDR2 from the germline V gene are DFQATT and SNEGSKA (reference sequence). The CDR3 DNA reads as TGCAGTGCCAAGCCAAGGACAGGGGGGATTGATGAAAACCTGTTTTTT. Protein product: CSAKPRTGGIDENLFF.

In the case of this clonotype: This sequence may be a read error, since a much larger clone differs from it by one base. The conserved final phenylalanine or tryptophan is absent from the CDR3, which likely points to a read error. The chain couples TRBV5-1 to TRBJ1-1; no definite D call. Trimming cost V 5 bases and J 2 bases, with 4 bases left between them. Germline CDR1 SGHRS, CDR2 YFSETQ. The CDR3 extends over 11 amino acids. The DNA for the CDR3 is TGCGCCAGCAGGCAAAACACTGAAGCTTTCGTT. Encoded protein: CASRQNTEAFV.

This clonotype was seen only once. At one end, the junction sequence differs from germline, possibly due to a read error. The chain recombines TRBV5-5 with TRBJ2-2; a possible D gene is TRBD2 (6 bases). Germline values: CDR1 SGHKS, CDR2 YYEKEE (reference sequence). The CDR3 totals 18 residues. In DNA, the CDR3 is TGTGCCAGCAGCTCCCTCCTGACGCAACGGGGGAACACCGAGGAGCTGTTTTTT. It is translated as CASSSLLTQRGNTEELFF.

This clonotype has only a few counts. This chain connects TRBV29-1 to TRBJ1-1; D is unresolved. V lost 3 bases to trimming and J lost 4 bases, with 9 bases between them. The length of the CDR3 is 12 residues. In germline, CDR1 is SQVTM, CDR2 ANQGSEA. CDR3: CSVDGDRTEAFF. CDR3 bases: TGCAGCGTTGATGGGGATCGCACTGAAGCTTTCTTT.

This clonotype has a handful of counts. The CDR3 DNA sequence: TGTGCCAGCAGCTCCGTCTTGGGGAACGGCTACACCTTC. Its translation is CASSSVLGNGYTF. The V and J genes are TRBV11-1 and TRBJ1-2; no reliable D call. V lost 4 bases and J lost 8, with 14 bases in between. The CDR3 is made up of 13 amino acids. Germline CDR1 is SGHAT and CDR2 is FQDESV (reference sequence).

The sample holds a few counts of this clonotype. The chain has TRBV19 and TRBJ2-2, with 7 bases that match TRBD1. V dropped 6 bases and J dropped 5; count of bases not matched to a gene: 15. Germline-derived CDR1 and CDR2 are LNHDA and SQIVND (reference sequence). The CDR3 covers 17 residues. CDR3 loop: CASSSSDRVTGTGELFF. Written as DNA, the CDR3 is TGTGCCAGTAGCTCCTCTGACAGGGTCACGGGAACCGGGGAGCTGTTTTTT. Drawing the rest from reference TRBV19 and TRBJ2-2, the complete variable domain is DGGITQSPKYLFRKEGQNVTLSCEQNLNHDAMYWYRQDPGQGLRLIYYSQIVNDFQKGDIAEGYSVSREKKESFPLTVTSAQKNPTAFYLCASSSSDRVTGTGELFFGEGSRLTVL.

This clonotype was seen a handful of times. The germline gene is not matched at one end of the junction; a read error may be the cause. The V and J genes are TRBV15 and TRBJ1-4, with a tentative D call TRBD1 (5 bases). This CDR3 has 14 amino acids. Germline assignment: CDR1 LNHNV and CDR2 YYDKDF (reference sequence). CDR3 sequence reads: CATSTRGGGEKLFF. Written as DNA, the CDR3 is TGTGCCACCAGCACAAGGGGTGGTGGGGAAAAGCTGTTTTTT.

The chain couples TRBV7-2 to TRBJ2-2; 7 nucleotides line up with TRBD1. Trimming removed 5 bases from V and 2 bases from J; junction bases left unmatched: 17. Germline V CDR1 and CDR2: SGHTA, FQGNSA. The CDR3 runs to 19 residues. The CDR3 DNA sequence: TGTGCCAGCAGCCTCAGAGGTTTTTCCGGGACAGTTAACACCGGGGAGCTGTTTTTT. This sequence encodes CASSLRGFSGTVNTGELFF.

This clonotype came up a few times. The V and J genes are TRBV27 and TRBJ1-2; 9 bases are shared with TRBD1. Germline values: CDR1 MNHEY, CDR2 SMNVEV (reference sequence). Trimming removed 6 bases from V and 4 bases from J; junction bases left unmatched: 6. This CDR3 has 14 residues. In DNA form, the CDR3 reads TGTGCCAGCAGGGGGACAGGGACCGTCTATGGCTACACCTTC. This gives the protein CASRGTGTVYGYTF.

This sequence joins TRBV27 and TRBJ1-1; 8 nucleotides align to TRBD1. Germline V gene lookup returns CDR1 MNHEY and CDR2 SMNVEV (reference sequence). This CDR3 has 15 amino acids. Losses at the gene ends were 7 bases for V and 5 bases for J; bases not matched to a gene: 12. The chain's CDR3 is CASTPRGLGWTEAFF. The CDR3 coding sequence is TGTGCCAGCACTCCCAGGGGGCTTGGGTGGACTGAAGCTTTCTTT.

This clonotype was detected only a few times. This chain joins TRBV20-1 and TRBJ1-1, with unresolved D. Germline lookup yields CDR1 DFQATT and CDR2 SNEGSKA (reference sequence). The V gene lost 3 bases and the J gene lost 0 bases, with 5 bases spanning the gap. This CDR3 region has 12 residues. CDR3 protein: CSARWLNTEAFF. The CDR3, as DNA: TGCAGTGCTAGGTGGCTGAACACTGAAGCTTTCTTT.

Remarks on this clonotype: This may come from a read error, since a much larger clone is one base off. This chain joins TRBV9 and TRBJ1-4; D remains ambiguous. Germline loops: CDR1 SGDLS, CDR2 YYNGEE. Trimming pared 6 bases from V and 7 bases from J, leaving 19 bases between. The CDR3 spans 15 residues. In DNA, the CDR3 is TGTGCCAGCAACGGAAGTGTCAGTAACAGTGAAAAACTGTTTTTT. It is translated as CASNGSVSNSEKLFF.

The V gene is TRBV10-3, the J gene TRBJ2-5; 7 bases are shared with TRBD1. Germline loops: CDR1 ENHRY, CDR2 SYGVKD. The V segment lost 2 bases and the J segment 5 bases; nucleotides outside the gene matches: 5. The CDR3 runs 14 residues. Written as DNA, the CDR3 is TGTGCCATCAGTGAGCCACAGGGGACGGAGACCCAGTACTTC. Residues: CAISEPQGTETQYF.

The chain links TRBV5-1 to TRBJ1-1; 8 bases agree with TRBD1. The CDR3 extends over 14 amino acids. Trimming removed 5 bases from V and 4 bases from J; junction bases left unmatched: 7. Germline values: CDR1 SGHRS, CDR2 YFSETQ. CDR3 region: CASRGRTGSTEAFF. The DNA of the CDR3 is TGCGCCAGCAGAGGTAGGACAGGGTCCACTGAAGCTTTCTTT.

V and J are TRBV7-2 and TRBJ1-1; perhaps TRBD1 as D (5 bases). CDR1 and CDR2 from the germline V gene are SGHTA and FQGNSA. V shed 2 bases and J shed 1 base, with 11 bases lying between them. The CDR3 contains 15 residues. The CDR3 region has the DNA TGTGCCAGCAGCTTAACCGGGACGGGGAACACTGAAGCTTTCTTT. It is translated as CASSLTGTGNTEAFF.

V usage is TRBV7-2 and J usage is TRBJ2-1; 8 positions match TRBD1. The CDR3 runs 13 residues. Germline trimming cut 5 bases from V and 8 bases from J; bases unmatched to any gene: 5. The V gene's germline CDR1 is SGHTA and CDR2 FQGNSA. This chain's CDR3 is CASSPTGDDEQFF. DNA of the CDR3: TGTGCCAGCAGCCCGACAGGGGACGATGAGCAGTTCTTC.

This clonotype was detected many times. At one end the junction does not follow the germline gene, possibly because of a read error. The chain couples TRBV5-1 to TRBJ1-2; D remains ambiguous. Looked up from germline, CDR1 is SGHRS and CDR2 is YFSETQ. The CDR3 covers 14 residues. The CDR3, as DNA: TGTGCCAGCAGCTTAGACGGTGCTAACTATGGCTACACCTTC. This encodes CASSLDGANYGYTF.

CDR3 DNA sequence: TGTGCCAGCAGTAGCATACAGGGAGACCAGCCCCAGCATTTT. Translation gives CASSSIQGDQPQHF. This rearrangement joins TRBV28 to TRBJ1-5; possible D gene TRBD1, 6 bases. Germline V gene data show CDR1 as MDHEN and CDR2 as SYDVKM. The V end lost 5 bases, the J end lost 7 bases, and 15 bases lay between the germline ends. The CDR3 loop spans 14 amino acids.

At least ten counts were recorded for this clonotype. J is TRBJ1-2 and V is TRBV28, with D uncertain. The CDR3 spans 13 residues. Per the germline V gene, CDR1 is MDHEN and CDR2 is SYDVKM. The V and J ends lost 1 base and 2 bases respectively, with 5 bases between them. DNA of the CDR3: TGTGCCAGCAGTTTATATGAAAACTATGGCTACACCTTC. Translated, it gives CASSLYENYGYTF.

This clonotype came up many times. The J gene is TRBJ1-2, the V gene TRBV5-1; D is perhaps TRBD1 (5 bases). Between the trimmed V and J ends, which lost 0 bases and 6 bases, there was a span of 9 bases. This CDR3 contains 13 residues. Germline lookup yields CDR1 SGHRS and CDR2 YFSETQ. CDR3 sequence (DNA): TGCGCCAGCAGCTTGGATGGGGGGAATGGCTACACCTTC. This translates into CASSLDGGNGYTF.

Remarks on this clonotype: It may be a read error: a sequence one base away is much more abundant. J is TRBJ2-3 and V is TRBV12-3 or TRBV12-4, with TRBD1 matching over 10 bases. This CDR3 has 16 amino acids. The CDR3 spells CVSSSDRGIFTDTQYF. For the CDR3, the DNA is TGTGTCAGCAGTTCGGACAGGGGGATTTTCACAGATACGCAGTATTTT.

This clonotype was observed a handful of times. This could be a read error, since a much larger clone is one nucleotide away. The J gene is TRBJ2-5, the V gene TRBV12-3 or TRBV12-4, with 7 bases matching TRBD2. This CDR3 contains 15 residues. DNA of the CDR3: TGTGCCGGCAGTCCCGCGGGAGCGGGCCAAGAGACCCAGTACTTC. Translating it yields CAGSPAGAGQETQYF.

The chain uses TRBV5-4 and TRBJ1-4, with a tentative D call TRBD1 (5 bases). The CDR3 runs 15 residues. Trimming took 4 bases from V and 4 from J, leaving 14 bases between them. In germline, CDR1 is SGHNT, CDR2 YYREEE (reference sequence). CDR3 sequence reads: CASSPRDGNNEKLFF. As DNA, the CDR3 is TGTGCCAGCAGCCCCCGGGACGGAAATAATGAAAAACTGTTTTTT.